The present T cell receptor (beta chain) was sequenced within a study of human T cells and chemical hapten exposure. Study context: Diphenylcyclopropenone was administered weekly to the scalp of patients throughout the approximately 24-week study.

TCRdb recomputed calls from the RACE reads with MiXCR, one row per CDR3 protein. The data contain around 150,000 distinct CDR3 sequences, around a quarter of them singletons. Time point described: patch test 3, about 24 weeks after DPC sensitization. Treatment in this sample: therapeutic diphenylcyclopropenone sensitization with weekly scalp DPC. The length of the CDR3 is 14 residues. V was shortened by 6 bases and J by 0 bases, with 11 bases between the two germline ends. Per the germline V gene, CDR1 is DFQATT and CDR2 is SNEGSKA (reference sequence). The chain has TRBV20-1 and TRBJ2-2; D gene unclear. This clonotype was obtained from a woman between 18 and 30 years old with alopecia areata. Some clones in this sample may be carry-over from other donors' samples. The sample in question was whole blood, obtained in connection with sensitization to the hapten diphenylcyclopropenone (DPC). CDR3 residues: CSAVPTSNTGELFF. In nucleotides, the CDR3 is TGCAGTGCGGTTCCGACATCGAACACCGGGGAGCTGTTTTTT.